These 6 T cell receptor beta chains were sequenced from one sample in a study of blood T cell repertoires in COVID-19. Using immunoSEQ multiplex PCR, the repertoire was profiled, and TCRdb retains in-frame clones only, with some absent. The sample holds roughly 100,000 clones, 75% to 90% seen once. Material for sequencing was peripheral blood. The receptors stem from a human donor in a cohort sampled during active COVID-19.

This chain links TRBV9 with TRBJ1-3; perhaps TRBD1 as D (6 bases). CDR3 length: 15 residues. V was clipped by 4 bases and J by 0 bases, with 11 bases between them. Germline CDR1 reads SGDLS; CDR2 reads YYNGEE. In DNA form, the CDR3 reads TGTGCCAGCAGCCCCGGACAGCGCTCTGGAAACACCATATATTTT. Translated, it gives CASSPGQRSGNTIYF.

In DNA form, the CDR3 reads TGTGCCAGCAGTTACTCGAAGCCAGGGGATTCACCCCTCCACTTT. Its translation: CASSYSKPGDSPLHF. The rearrangement links TRBV6-2 or TRBV6-3 to TRBJ1-6; maybe TRBD1 (6 bases). Per germline, CDR1 MNHEY and CDR2 SVGEGT. Trimming removed 0 bases at V and 8 bases at J, with 11 bases between. CDR3 length: 15 residues.

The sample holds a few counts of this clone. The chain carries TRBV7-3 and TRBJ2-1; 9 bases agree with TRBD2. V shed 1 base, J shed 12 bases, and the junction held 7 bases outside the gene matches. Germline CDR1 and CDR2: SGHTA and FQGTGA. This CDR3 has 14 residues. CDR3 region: CASSLNPAGGSQFF. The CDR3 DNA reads TGTGCCAGCAGCTTAAATCCAGCGGGGGGCTCGCAGTTCTTC.

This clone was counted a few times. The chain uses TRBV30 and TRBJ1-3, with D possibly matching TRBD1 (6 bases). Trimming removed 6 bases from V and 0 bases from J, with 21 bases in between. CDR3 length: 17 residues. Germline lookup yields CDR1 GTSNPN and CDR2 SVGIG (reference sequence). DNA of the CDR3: TGTGCCTGTGGGGGCGGCCGGATCGCCCTCTCTGGAAACACCATATATTTT. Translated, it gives CACGGGRIALSGNTIYF.

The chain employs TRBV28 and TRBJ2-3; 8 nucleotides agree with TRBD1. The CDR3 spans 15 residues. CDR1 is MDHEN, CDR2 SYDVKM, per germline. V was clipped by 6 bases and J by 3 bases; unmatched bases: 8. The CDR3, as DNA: TGTGCCAGCAGCCTAGGGACAGGCAAAACAGATACGCAGTATTTT. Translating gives CASSLGTGKTDTQYF.

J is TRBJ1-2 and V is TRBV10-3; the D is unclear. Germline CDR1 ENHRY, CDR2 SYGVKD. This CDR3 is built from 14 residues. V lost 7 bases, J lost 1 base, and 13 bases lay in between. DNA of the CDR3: TGTGCCATCAATCAGTACGGAGATAACTATGGCTACACCTTC. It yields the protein CAINQYGDNYGYTF.